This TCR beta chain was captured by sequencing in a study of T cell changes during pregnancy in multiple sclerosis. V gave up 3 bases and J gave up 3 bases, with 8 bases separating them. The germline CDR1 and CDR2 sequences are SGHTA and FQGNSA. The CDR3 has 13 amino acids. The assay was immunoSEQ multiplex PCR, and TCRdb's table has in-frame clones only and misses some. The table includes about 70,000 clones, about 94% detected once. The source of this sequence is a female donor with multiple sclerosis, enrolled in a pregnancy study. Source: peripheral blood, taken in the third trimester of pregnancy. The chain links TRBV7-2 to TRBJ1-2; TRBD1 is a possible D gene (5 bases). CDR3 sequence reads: CASSFGGDYGYTF. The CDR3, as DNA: TGTGCCAGCAGCTTCGGGGGGGACTATGGCTACACCTTC.